Shown below are 26 T cell receptor beta chains from a single sample sequenced in a study of cytomegalovirus exposure and HLA in healthy donors. The PCR was carried out with 60 Vbeta primers and 13 Jbeta primers. TCRdb keeps only in-frame clones here, not all; method: immunoSEQ multiplex PCR. Of approximately 160,000 clones in the sample, approximately 77% were seen once. Sequences were obtained from PBMCs. The source of these receptors is a male donor in good health and CMV-seronegative.

This rearrangement joins TRBV7-3 to TRBJ2-3; D may be TRBD1 (5 bases). V shed 2 bases and J shed 4 bases, with 10 bases lying between them. Germline loops: CDR1 SGHTA, CDR2 FQGTGA. The CDR3 is 14 amino acids. The CDR3 DNA follows: TGTGCCAGCAGCTTATCAGGGTTGGCAGATACGCAGTATTTT. This encodes CASSLSGLADTQYF.

The chain recombines TRBV29-1 with TRBJ1-2; D gene ambiguous. Per the germline V gene, CDR1 is SQVTM and CDR2 is ANQGSEA. The CDR3 spans 12 residues. The ends were cut back, 4 bases at V and 5 bases at J, with 11 bases in the middle. Written as DNA, the CDR3 is TGCAGCGTTGGGCCGGGAGAGTATGGCTACACCTTC. Protein product: CSVGPGEYGYTF.

This clone was picked up a small number of times. The rearrangement links TRBV16 to TRBJ2-3, with TRBD1 matching over 9 bases. The J segment lost 5 bases and the V segment lost 8 bases, leaving 11 bases of the junction unmatched. Germline V gene sequence: CDR1 KGHSY, CDR2 FQNENV. This CDR3 contains 15 residues. The DNA for the CDR3 is TGTGCCAGCGCCAAGGGACAGGGAGCGAAAGATACGCAGTATTTT. Its translation: CASAKGQGAKDTQYF.

The J gene is TRBJ2-5, the V gene TRBV5-8; D unresolved. Germline assignment: CDR1 SGHTS and CDR2 YDEGEE. V lost 0 bases to trimming and J lost 6 bases, with 6 bases between them. The length of the CDR3 is 12 residues. The CDR3 reads CASSLGRKTQYF. The CDR3 nucleotides read TGTGCCAGCAGCTTGGGGAGAAAGACCCAGTACTTC.

The rearrangement uses TRBV19 and TRBJ2-3; tentatively, D is TRBD2 (6 bases). CDR3 length: 14 amino acids. Germline CDR1 is LNHDA and CDR2 is SQIVND (reference sequence). Trimming cost V 3 bases and J 6 bases, with 13 bases left between them. The CDR3 loop reads CASSMAGPSDTQYF. In DNA form, the CDR3 reads TGTGCCAGTAGTATGGCGGGGCCCTCGGATACGCAGTATTTT. Using reference TRBV19 and TRBJ2-3 for the parts outside the CDR3, the full variable domain is DGGITQSPKYLFRKEGQNVTLSCEQNLNHDAMYWYRQDPGQGLRLIYYSQIVNDFQKGDIAEGYSVSREKKESFPLTVTSAQKNPTAFYLCASSMAGPSDTQYFGPGTRLTVL.

The V and J genes are TRBV27 and TRBJ1-5, with D unclear. With 3 bases removed from V and 5 bases from J, the gap between germline ends came to 11 bases. Germline assignment: CDR1 MNHEY and CDR2 SMNVEV (reference sequence). The CDR3 has 14 residues. The CDR3 coding sequence is TGTGCCAGCAGTTTCTCAGGAGGTCATCAGCCCCAGCATTTT. It translates to CASSFSGGHQPQHF.

CDR3 nucleotides: TGTGCCAGCAGCCAAGCCGGGTGGGATGAGCAGTTCTTC. It specifies CASSQAGWDEQFF. V usage is TRBV4-2 and J usage is TRBJ2-1, with D uncertain. Germline V lookup: CDR1 LGHNA, CDR2 YNFKEQ. The V end was cut by 1 base, the J end by 8 bases, with 9 bases between. The CDR3 has 13 residues.

The rearrangement joins TRBV19 to TRBJ2-6; possible D gene TRBD1, 5 bases. The CDR3 loop spans 16 amino acids. Trimming removed 5 bases at V and 1 base at J, with 12 bases between. Germline V CDR1 and CDR2: LNHDA, SQIVND (reference sequence). DNA for the CDR3: TGTGCCAGTAGTCCTCACACAGGATCTGGGGCCAACGTCCTGACTTTC. As protein: CASSPHTGSGANVLTF.

Only one count was recorded for this clone. V usage is TRBV6-6 and J usage is TRBJ2-7, with 11 nucleotides matching TRBD2. From germline, CDR1 is MNHNY and CDR2 SVGAGI (reference sequence). The CDR3 covers 16 residues. V shed 7 bases and J 4 bases; nucleotides not matched to a gene: 12. The CDR3 here is CASISPGVAGGYEQYF. CDR3 in DNA: TGTGCCAGCATCTCCCCGGGGGTAGCGGGAGGGTACGAGCAGTACTTC.

The chain has TRBV29-1 and TRBJ1-1; 7 bases align to TRBD1. This CDR3 spans 15 amino acids. Trimming cost V 4 bases and J 1 base; bases outside gene matches: 9. Germline CDR1 reads SQVTM; CDR2 reads ANQGSEA. The chain's CDR3 is CSVGWGQNENTEAFF. The CDR3 coding sequence is TGCAGCGTTGGGTGGGGACAGAACGAGAACACTGAAGCTTTCTTT.

The J gene is TRBJ1-5, the V gene TRBV7-8, with 7 bases fitting TRBD1. The junction had 10 bases not matched to a gene; V was cut back by 5 bases and J by 6 bases. Germline loops: CDR1 SGHVS, CDR2 FQNEAQ. The CDR3 is made up of 15 amino acids. CDR3 bases: TGTGCCAGCAGCCCTAGGACAGGATCCTTTCAGCCCCAGCATTTT. This encodes CASSPRTGSFQPQHF.

The chain carries TRBV7-6 and TRBJ2-2; maybe TRBD2 (7 bases). The germline gives CDR1 SGHVS, CDR2 FNYEAQ. The CDR3 covers 21 residues. The ends were cut back, 5 bases at V and 0 bases at J, with 28 bases in the middle. CDR3 bases: TGTGCCAGCAGCCTAGGGAGGGAGACTGGGGGGGCCTTAACGAACACCGGGGAGCTGTTTTTT. Amino acid sequence: CASSLGRETGGALTNTGELFF. Combining the CDR3 with reference TRBV7-6 and TRBJ2-2 gives the whole variable domain GAGVSQSPRYKVTKRGQDVALRCDPISGHVSLYWYRQALGQGPEFLTYFNYEAQQDKSGLPNDRFSAERPEGSISTLTIQRTEQRDSAMYRCASSLGRETGGALTNTGELFFGEGSRLTVL.

V and J are TRBV6-5 and TRBJ1-5; D not certain. V dropped 3 bases and J dropped 7 bases, with 13 bases sitting between them. The germline CDR1 and CDR2 sequences are MNHEY and SVGAGI. The CDR3 has 14 amino acids. The DNA for the CDR3 is TGTGCCAGCAGTTATTCGATACGAGGGCAGCCCCAGCATTTT. Translation: CASSYSIRGQPQHF.

J is TRBJ1-2 and V is TRBV10-3; the D gene is possibly TRBD1 (5 bases). Trimming pared 7 bases from V and 4 bases from J, leaving 22 bases between. This CDR3 is 16 amino acids long. The germline gives CDR1 ENHRY, CDR2 SYGVKD. Written as DNA, the CDR3 is TGTGCCATCACCCCCGTACTCATTCGTAGGGGCTATGGCTACACCTTC. Its protein is CAITPVLIRRGYGYTF.

The gene calls are TRBV5-1 and TRBJ2-5, with D possibly matching TRBD1 (7 bases). The CDR3 is 17 residues long. Germline CDR1 reads SGHRS; CDR2 reads YFSETQ. Trimming removed 0 bases from V and 5 bases from J, with 20 bases in between. The CDR3 DNA reads TGCGCCAGCAGCTTGGAGGGTCAGCAGGGGGGCTGGGAGACCCAGTACTTC. Translation gives CASSLEGQQGGWETQYF.

This sequence joins TRBV5-1 and TRBJ1-2, with a possible D match to TRBD1 (5 bases). The CDR3 covers 14 residues. V was pared by 4 bases and J by 3 bases, with 13 bases between. Germline CDR1 SGHRS, CDR2 YFSETQ. CDR3 bases: TGCGCCAGCAGCCTGGGGGGGGACCACTATGGCTACACCTTC. Protein: CASSLGGDHYGYTF.

The V gene is TRBV12-5, the J gene TRBJ2-3; D remains ambiguous. The V gene lost 6 bases and the J gene lost 6 bases, with 13 bases spanning the gap. CDR3 length: 13 residues. Germline V gene sequence: CDR1 LGHNT, CDR2 FRNRAP. The CDR3 coding sequence is TGTGCTAGTGGGCTAGGATTTTGGGATACGCAGTATTTT. Residues: CASGLGFWDTQYF.

The CDR3: CSVTPGTSTDTQYF. CDR3 nucleotide sequence: TGCAGCGTAACCCCCGGGACAAGCACAGATACGCAGTATTTT. The chain recombines TRBV29-1 with TRBJ2-3; D might be TRBD1 (6 bases). Trimming pared 6 bases from V and 0 bases from J, leaving 13 bases between. This CDR3 has 14 residues. Germline values: CDR1 SQVTM, CDR2 ANQGSEA.

The chain is built from TRBV7-9 and TRBJ2-2, with D hard to call. Looked up from germline, CDR1 is SEHNR and CDR2 is FQNEAQ (reference sequence). V shed 2 bases and J shed 4 bases, with 14 bases lying between them. The CDR3 contains 16 residues. CDR3 residues: CASSLLWQVGTGELFF. In DNA, the CDR3 is TGTGCCAGCAGCTTATTGTGGCAGGTCGGCACCGGGGAGCTGTTTTTT. Full variable domain (remainder filled in from reference TRBV7-9 and TRBJ2-2): DTGVSQNPRHKITKRGQNVTFRCDPISEHNRLYWYRQTLGQGPEFLTYFQNEAQLEKSRLLSDRFSAERPKGSFSTLEIQRTEQGDSAMYLCASSLLWQVGTGELFFGEGSRLTVL.

V usage is TRBV5-5 and J usage is TRBJ2-7, with D unclear. V lost 6 bases and J 2 bases, leaving 18 bases between the germline ends. Germline CDR1 SGHKS, CDR2 YYEKEE (reference sequence). The CDR3 contains 15 residues. The CDR3 DNA is TGTGCCAGCACCCTAGGCCACTCAAAAACCTACGAGCAGTACTTC. Amino acid sequence: CASTLGHSKTYEQYF.

V gene TRBV27 combines with J gene TRBJ1-6, with 9 bases lining up with TRBD1. CDR1 and CDR2 from the germline V gene are MNHEY and SMNVEV (reference sequence). The CDR3 has 14 amino acids. The V and J ends lost 5 bases and 9 bases, in that order; junction bases with no gene match: 5. CDR3 residues: CASSMDRGSSPLHF. CDR3 nucleotide sequence: TGTGCCAGCAGTATGGACAGGGGCAGTTCACCCCTCCACTTT.

This sequence joins TRBV10-3 and TRBJ1-1, with D possibly being TRBD1 (6 bases). Germline lookup yields CDR1 ENHRY and CDR2 SYGVKD. V gave up 2 bases and J gave up 6 bases, with 13 bases separating them. The CDR3 is 14 amino acids. As DNA, the CDR3 is TGTGCCATCAGTGAGCCGGGGGCGGGGGCTGAAGCTTTCTTT. It codes for CAISEPGAGAEAFF.

The CDR3 region has the DNA TGTGCCAGCAGCGCGGGACTAGAGACCCTCTACGAGCAGTACTTC. It codes for CASSAGLETLYEQYF. The rearrangement uses TRBV7-9 and TRBJ2-7, with 8 bases aligning to TRBD2. V lost 5 bases and J lost 3; bases outside the gene matches: 9. From germline, CDR1 is SEHNR and CDR2 FQNEAQ (reference sequence). The CDR3 is made up of 15 amino acids.

The chain couples TRBV11-3 to TRBJ2-1, with 7 positions matching TRBD2. The CDR3 loop spans 15 amino acids. Trimming at V came to 5 bases and at J to 6 bases, leaving 10 bases not matched to a gene. CDR1 is SGHNT and CDR2 is YENEEA in the germline V gene. The CDR3, as DNA: TGTGCCAGCAGCCTCCGTGACGGGAGGCTCAATGAGCAGTTCTTC. Protein: CASSLRDGRLNEQFF.

This clone was counted a single time. This CDR3 is also generated by other DNA sequences in the sample. The V gene is TRBV9, the J gene TRBJ1-1; no clear D. Per the germline V gene, CDR1 is SGDLS and CDR2 is YYNGEE. V dropped 0 bases and J dropped 2 bases, with 5 bases sitting between them. The CDR3 contains 13 residues. This CDR3 reads CASSVALNTEAFF. CDR3 in DNA: TGTGCCAGCAGCGTAGCCCTAAACACTGAAGCTTTCTTT. The full variable domain, completed using reference TRBV9 and TRBJ1-1, is DSGVTQTPKHLITATGQRVTLRCSPRSGDLSVYWYQQSLDQGLQFLIQYYNGEERAKGNILERFSAQQFPDLHSELNLSSLELGDSALYFCASSVALNTEAFFGQGTRLTVV.

V gene TRBV29-1 combines with J gene TRBJ1-2; D ambiguous. This CDR3 has 14 residues. From germline, CDR1 is SQVTM and CDR2 ANQGSEA. Trimming cost V 1 base and J 0 bases, with 9 bases left between them. CDR3 amino acids: CSVEASTSNYGYTF. The CDR3 region has the DNA TGCAGCGTTGAAGCCTCTACCTCTAACTATGGCTACACCTTC. Variable domain in full (rest from reference TRBV29-1 and TRBJ1-2): SAVISQKPSRDICQRGTSLTIQCQVDSQVTMMFWYRQQPGQSLTLIATANQGSEATYESGFVIDKFPISRPNLTFSTLTVSNMSPEDSSIYLCSVEASTSNYGYTFGSGTRLTVV.